The rows below give T cell receptor beta chains drawn from one sample of a study of response to subunit inactivated influenza vaccine. One entry per CDR3 protein, called by TCRdb with MiXCR from the RT-PCR reads. The data show about 520,000 distinct CDR3 sequences, approximately 7.7% seen once. The specimen was PBMCs from blood, collected roughly 24 months after vaccination. The receptors originated from a man aged 45-69 years who received an inactivated influenza vaccine. The CDR3 runs from the conserved cysteine through the conserved F or W. The D gene is left open where the match is weak. Clone size is shown for a subset of rows, as once, few, many or a class of expanded clone.

length	size	V	D	J	DNA	CDR3
14	NA	TRBV4-2	NA	TRBJ2-4	TGTGCCAGCAGCCCCGAAGGGATCAAAAACATTCAGTACTTC	CASSPEGIKNIQYF
15	few	TRBV12-3/TRBV12-4	NA	TRBJ2-5	TGTGCCAGCAGTTTAGTCGGGGGGCCTTTAGAGACCCAGTACTTC	CASSLVGGPLETQYF
12	many	TRBV12-3/TRBV12-4	NA	TRBJ1-2	TGTGCCAGCAGATTCGGAGGGGAAGGCTACACCTTC	CASRFGGEGYTF
13	NA	TRBV7-2	NA	TRBJ2-7	TGTGCCAGCAGCTCCTCCCCCACCTACGAGCAGTACTTC	CASSSSPTYEQYF
15	NA	TRBV7-2	TRBD2	TRBJ2-1	TGTGCCAGCACCTCCCTAGCGGGGGTATACAATGAGCAGTTCTTC	CASTSLAGVYNEQFF
13	few	TRBV5-1	NA	TRBJ2-2	TGCGCCAGCAGCTATGGGAGCACCGGGGAGCTGTTTTTT	CASSYGSTGELFF
14	few	TRBV5-6	NA	TRBJ1-4	TGTGCCAGCAGCGCACAGGGCGGAGGGGAAAAACTGTTTTTT	CASSAQGGGEKLFF
14	few	TRBV10-3	TRBD2	TRBJ2-7	TGTGCCATCAGGCCGGGGACTAGCGAGTACGAGCAGTACTTC	CAIRPGTSEYEQYF
14	many	TRBV28	NA	TRBJ2-1	TGTGCCAGCAGTCCCCAGGGATCCTACAATGAGCAGTTCTTC	CASSPQGSYNEQFF
17	few	TRBV11-2	TRBD2	TRBJ2-7	TGTGCCAGCAGCTTAGATCGGCCAGCGGGGACCTCCTACGAGCAGTACTTC	CASSLDRPAGTSYEQYF
17	few	TRBV29-1	NA	TRBJ2-6	TGCAGCGTTGAAGATCTAGGGGGGCATTACGGGGCCAACGTCCTGACTTTC	CSVEDLGGHYGANVLTF
14	NA	TRBV2	NA	TRBJ2-1	TGTGCCAGCAGTTCCCCAGGGCTTTACAATGAGCAGTTCTTC	CASSSPGLYNEQFF
11	few	TRBV10-3	TRBD2	TRBJ2-5	TGTGCCACACTAGCGGGAGAGACCCAGTACTTC	CATLAGETQYF
15	NA	TRBV19	TRBD1	TRBJ2-4	TGTGCCAGTAGTATAGATTTAACAGGGGGAGCATCTCAGTACTTC	CASSIDLTGGASQYF
14	NA	TRBV7-9	NA	TRBJ2-5	TGTGCCAGCAGCTTAGGCTCCCCCAGGACGGACCAGTACTTC	CASSLGSPRTDQYF
13	few	TRBV30	NA	TRBJ2-1	TGTGCCTCTTCGTATTGGTCCTACAATGAGCAGTTCTTC	CASSYWSYNEQFF
17	NA	TRBV12-5	NA	TRBJ2-2	TGTGCTAGTGGTTTGGTACAAGGCAGGGTCGGCACCGGGGAGCTGTTTTTT	CASGLVQGRVGTGELFF
13	NA	TRBV20-1	NA	TRBJ2-5	TGCAGTGCACGCGGGACACCGGCGGAGACCCAGTACTTC	CSARGTPAETQYF
14	few	TRBV6-2/TRBV6-3	NA	TRBJ1-1	TGTGCCAGCAGCCCCCCGACGGTGAGCACTGAAGCTTTCTTT	CASSPPTVSTEAFF
15	NA	TRBV7-9	NA	TRBJ1-2	TGTGCCAGCAGCTTAGGAAGGGTCTCCGGCGATGGCTACACCTTC	CASSLGRVSGDGYTF